Listed below are T cell receptor beta chains from one sample, sequenced in a study of cytomegalovirus exposure and HLA in healthy donors. Generated by immunoSEQ multiplex PCR, the TCRdb table keeps only in-frame clones and is missing some. This table has approximately 170,000 clones, 68% appearing once. Input material: PBMCs. The source is a woman between 40 and 55 years old in good health and CMV-seropositive. The CDR3 runs from the conserved cysteine through the conserved F or W. D genes are given only for firm matches. A row's size may be missing; if present it is once, few, many or a size class.

v_call	d_call	clone_size	j_call	cdr3_length	cdr3_nt	cdr3_aa
TRBV7-2	-	-	TRBJ2-1	13	TGTGCCAGCAGCTTGGCTAGCGAGAATGAGCAGTTCTTC	CASSLASENEQFF
TRBV7-2	TRBD1	-	TRBJ2-3	17	TGTGCCAGCAGCCACAACCGACAGGGCGCTAGCACAGATACGCAGTATTTT	CASSHNRQGASTDTQYF
TRBV19	-	-	TRBJ1-5	13	TGTGCCAGTAGTATTGGGAGGACCCAGCCCCAGCATTTT	CASSIGRTQPQHF
TRBV18	TRBD1	few	TRBJ2-7	18	TGTGCCAGCGGGTTGGGGAGGACAGGGACTCTCCCCGACTACGAGCAGTACTTC	CASGLGRTGTLPDYEQYF
TRBV4-3	TRBD1	-	TRBJ2-2	16	TGCGCCAGCAGTTGGACAGGGAGGCCGGCTGCCGGGGAGCTGTTTTTT	CASSWTGRPAAGELFF
TRBV5-3	TRBD1	-	TRBJ2-7	15	TGTGCCAGAAGCGCCCGAGGGGGCAAGGCCTACGAGCAGTACTTC	CARSARGGKAYEQYF
TRBV19	-	-	TRBJ2-3	14	TGTGCCAGTAGTCGGGATCTGAGCACAGATACGCAGTATTTT	CASSRDLSTDTQYF
TRBV19	-	-	TRBJ2-2	14	TGTGCCAGTAGTATAGTATGGAACACCGGGGAGCTGTTTTTT	CASSIVWNTGELFF
TRBV7-2	-	-	TRBJ2-5	16	TGTGCCAGCAGCCCGCAAGTCGGGGCGGGAACAGAGACCCAGTACTTC	CASSPQVGAGTETQYF
TRBV7-8	-	-	TRBJ1-4	15	TGTGCCAGCAGCTCACACAGGACAACTAATGAAAAACTGTTTTTT	CASSSHRTTNEKLFF
TRBV7-2	TRBD2	-	TRBJ2-1	11	TGTGCCAGCAGCTCTAACCGGGGGGTGTTCTTC	CASSSNRGVFF
TRBV7-3	TRBD2	-	TRBJ2-1	16	TGTGCCAGCAGCTTAAACCTAGCGGGGGGTGTAGATGAGCAGTTCTTC	CASSLNLAGGVDEQFF
TRBV9	-	-	TRBJ1-4	15	TGTGCCAGCAGCGTAGGTACAGGGTTTAATGGAAAACTGTTTTTT	CASSVGTGFNGKLFF